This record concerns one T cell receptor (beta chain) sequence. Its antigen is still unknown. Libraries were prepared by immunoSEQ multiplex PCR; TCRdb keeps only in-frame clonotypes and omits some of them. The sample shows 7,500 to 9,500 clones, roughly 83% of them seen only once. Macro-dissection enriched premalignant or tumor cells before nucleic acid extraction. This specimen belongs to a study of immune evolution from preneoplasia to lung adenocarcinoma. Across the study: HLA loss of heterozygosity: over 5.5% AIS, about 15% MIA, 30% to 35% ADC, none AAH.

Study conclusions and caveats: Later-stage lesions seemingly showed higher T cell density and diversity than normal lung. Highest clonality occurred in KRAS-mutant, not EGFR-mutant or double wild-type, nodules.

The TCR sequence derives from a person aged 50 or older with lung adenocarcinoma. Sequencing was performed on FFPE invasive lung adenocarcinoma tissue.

The CDR3 here is CASSLHRLGQDRPQETQYF. CDR3 DNA: TGTGCCAGCAGTCTTCACCGCCTTGGGCAGGACAGACCGCAAGAGACCCAGTACTTC. The V call is TRBV28, the J call TRBJ2-5, with D possibly being TRBD1 (6 bases). The CDR3 runs to 19 residues. Deletions cut 5 bases from V and 2 bases from J, with 27 bases between. The germline gives CDR1 MDHEN, CDR2 SYDVKM.